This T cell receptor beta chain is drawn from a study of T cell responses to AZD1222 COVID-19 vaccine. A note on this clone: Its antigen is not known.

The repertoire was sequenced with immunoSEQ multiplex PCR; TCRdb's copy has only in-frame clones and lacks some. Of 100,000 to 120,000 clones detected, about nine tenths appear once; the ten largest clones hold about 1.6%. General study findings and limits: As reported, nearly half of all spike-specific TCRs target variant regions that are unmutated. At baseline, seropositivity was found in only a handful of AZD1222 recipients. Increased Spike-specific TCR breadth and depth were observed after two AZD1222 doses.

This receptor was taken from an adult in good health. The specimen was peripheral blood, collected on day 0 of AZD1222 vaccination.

DNA for the CDR3: TGCGCCAGCAGCTGGCAGGCGGGGCAGAACACTGAAGCTTTCTTT. Translating it yields CASSWQAGQNTEAFF. The chain joins TRBV5-1 to TRBJ1-1; tentatively, D is TRBD1 (5 bases). CDR3 length: 15 residues. Trimming removed 3 bases at V and 1 base at J, with 13 bases between. Germline V gene data show CDR1 as SGHRS and CDR2 as YFSETQ.